This is a list of T cell receptor beta chains from one sample in a study of identifying expanded T cells in peripheral blood. The method was immunoSEQ multiplex PCR; TCRdb's version includes in-frame clones alone and lacks a portion of them. Altogether 100,000 to 150,000 clones are present, about 88% being singletons, with the ten largest covering about 8%. The sequenced sample was blood. These receptors originate from a person aged 18-70 years in good health. CDR3s leave out the opening cysteine and the closing phenylalanine or tryptophan.

V gene	CDR3 protein
TRBV5-4	ASSSPGEPPRRDEQY
TRBV9	ASSATQGAGEKLF
TRBV7-3	ASEQTSGTGELF
TRBV7-3	ASSRGEYNEQF
TRBV18	ASSPLAGVNEQY
TRBV5-6	ASSLVEYEQY
TRBV29-1	SVGGTGVQETQY
TRBV27	ASSYGYLQPQH
TRBV5-6	ASTPRGFSRPEQY
TRBV4-2	ASSQERLAGFEQY
TRBV27	ASSSTTASSYEQY
TRBV6-5	ASSYLADSF
TRBV9	ASSGRGYREKLF
TRBV5-4	ASSPTSGGTTGELF